These 9 T cell receptor beta chains share one sample of origin, sequenced in a study of blood T cells in healthy people across ages. The authors ran a second PCR of 7 to 11 cycles using a sample-barcoded 5' primer and a J-beta primer mix. One entry per CDR3 protein results from TCRdb running MiXCR on the 5' RACE reads. The sample yields over 950,000 distinct CDR3 sequences, 35% to 45% seen once. The source material was blood. The source of these receptors is a man aged 18 to 30 in good health.

The genes are TRBV2 and TRBJ2-1; tentatively, D is TRBD1 (6 bases). Germline CDR1 SNHLY, CDR2 FYNNEI. Trimming cost V 6 bases and J 6 bases, with 12 bases left between them. The CDR3 has 13 residues. CDR3 nucleotide sequence: TGTGCCAGCAGACCGACAGGTATCAATGAGCAGTTCTTC. This encodes CASRPTGINEQFF.

This chain links TRBV20-1 with TRBJ2-1; D perhaps matches TRBD1 (6 bases). The CDR3 has 16 amino acids. Trimming left V 0 bases short and J 0 bases short, with 12 bases between. CDR1 and CDR2 (germline): DFQATT, SNEGSKA (reference sequence). The CDR3 bases are TGCAGTGCTAGAGATAGGGACAAATCCTCCTACAATGAGCAGTTCTTC. It specifies CSARDRDKSSYNEQFF.

This clonotype was observed a handful of times. The J gene is TRBJ1-2, the V gene TRBV20-1; D might be TRBD1 (5 bases). The CDR3 runs to 10 residues. Trimming took off 5 bases at V and 8 bases at J, with 9 bases between the two ends. Germline CDR1 DFQATT, CDR2 SNEGSKA (reference sequence). The DNA of the CDR3 is TGCAGTGCTCTCTCAGGGGGCTACACCTTC. Protein: CSALSGGYTF.

The gene calls are TRBV2 and TRBJ1-1; no clear D. The germline V gene encodes CDR1 SNHLY and CDR2 FYNNEI. V lost 8 bases to trimming and J lost 4 bases, with 8 bases between them. The CDR3 extends over 11 amino acids. CDR3 protein: CASGPLTEAFF. DNA for the CDR3: TGTGCCAGCGGGCCCCTCACTGAAGCTTTCTTT.

Only a few counts were recorded for this clonotype. The chain employs TRBV29-1 and TRBJ2-2; D is unclear. Trimming took 2 bases from V and 3 from J, leaving 4 bases between them. The CDR3 is 12 amino acids. Germline lookup yields CDR1 SQVTM and CDR2 ANQGSEA. The CDR3 reads CSVESDTGELFF. Written as DNA, the CDR3 is TGCAGCGTTGAATCGGACACCGGGGAGCTGTTTTTT.

V gene TRBV27 combines with J gene TRBJ1-5; possibly TRBD1 for D (5 bases). The CDR3 extends over 15 amino acids. The germline V gene has CDR1 MNHEY and CDR2 SMNVEV (reference sequence). Trimming removed 10 bases at V and 0 bases at J, with 16 bases between. In DNA form, the CDR3 reads TGTGCCACTCGAGGGACGGCATATAGCAATCAGCCCCAGCATTTT. Protein: CATRGTAYSNQPQHF.

V is TRBV9 and J is TRBJ2-7; D gene uncertain. Trimming cost V 0 bases and J 7 bases, with 8 bases left between them. In germline, CDR1 is SGDLS, CDR2 YYNGEE. The CDR3 length is 12 residues. CDR3 in amino acids: CASSVGGDEQYF. The CDR3 coding sequence is TGTGCCAGCAGCGTAGGAGGAGATGAGCAGTACTTC.

The V gene is TRBV20-1, the J gene TRBJ2-4; D not resolved. Looked up from germline, CDR1 is DFQATT and CDR2 is SNEGSKA (reference sequence). V lost 5 bases, J lost 0 bases, and 8 bases lay in between. The CDR3 has 13 amino acids. CDR3 nucleotide sequence: TGCAGTGCTCTATTCCTAGCCAAAAACATTCAGTACTTC. Its translation is CSALFLAKNIQYF.

This chain links TRBV6-2 or TRBV6-3 with TRBJ2-1; D is ambiguous. The closer fit of TRBJ2-7 to the DNA end suggests the J call may be wrong. Germline CDR1 is MNHEY and CDR2 is SVGEGT. The CDR3 spans 18 residues. The CDR3 DNA sequence: TGTGCCAGCAGTTACTCGCCATGGATCTTTGGCTCCTACAATGAGCAGTACTTC. As protein: CASSYSPWIFGSYNEQYF.